Shown below are 7 T cell receptor beta chains from a single sample sequenced in a study (dated by TCRdb to the mid-2010s). CD4+CD25+CD127-/low cells were isolated as Tregs. The library was built by means of 5' RACE. Data came from an Illumina MiSeq. The public reads were reprocessed in TCRdb via fastp at Q25 and MiXCR, keeping in-frame beta chains. A single entry per CDR3 protein holds the most common genes and DNA from its merged rows. This sample has some 32,000 distinct CDR3 sequences in its table, and approximately 30% of those were observed once. About 2.2% of the sample goes to the ten largest clones. Sequencing was performed on tumor-infiltrating Tregs sorted from the breast tumor. These receptor sequences come from a female donor with breast cancer.

The chain combines TRBV6-5 with TRBJ2-7; 8 bases map to TRBD2. The CDR3 runs 16 residues. The junction had 7 bases not matched to a gene; V was cut back by 0 bases and J by 3 bases. The V gene's germline CDR1 is MNHEY and CDR2 SVGAGI. The CDR3 DNA follows: TGTGCCAGCAGTTACTCATTCGGGACTAGAAACTACGAGCAGTACTTC. Amino acids: CASSYSFGTRNYEQYF.

With regard to this clonotype: A much larger clone lies one base from this, so it may be a read error. The V call is TRBV5-4, the J call TRBJ1-1; D may be TRBD1 (5 bases). CDR3 length: 14 residues. Germline V CDR1 and CDR2: SGHNT, YYREEE (reference sequence). CDR3 sequence (DNA): TGTGTCAGCAGCTTGCGTGGACAGAACACTGAAGCTTTCTTT. This gives the protein CVSSLRGQNTEAFF.

This clonotype occurred many times. This chain's CDR3 is CASSLGEGTPANYGYTF. In DNA, the CDR3 is TGCGCCAGCAGCCTGGGGGAGGGCACACCCGCTAACTATGGCTACACCTTC. V gene TRBV4-1 combines with J gene TRBJ1-2; a weak D match, TRBD1 (5 bases). The germline V gene has CDR1 MGHRA and CDR2 YSYEKL. The V end lost 4 bases, the J end lost 0 bases, and 18 bases lay between the germline ends. The CDR3 is made up of 17 amino acids.

Points on this clonotype: Possible read error: a much larger clone is one base away. The chain combines TRBV7-3 with TRBJ2-5; 8 positions match TRBD2. V lost 7 bases to trimming and J lost 7 bases; unmatched junction nucleotides: 14. Germline CDR1 is SGHTA and CDR2 is FQGTGA. The CDR3 contains 15 residues. This chain's CDR3 is CASNPQGAGVATQYF. CDR3 nucleotide sequence: TGTGCCAGCAACCCGCAGGGAGCGGGAGTAGCGACCCAGTACTTC.

The chain carries TRBV19 and TRBJ1-5; TRBD1 matches at 9 bases. Germline lookup yields CDR1 LNHDA and CDR2 SQIVND (reference sequence). The CDR3 is 16 residues long. Trimming at V came to 5 bases and at J to 6 bases, leaving 11 bases not matched to a gene. The CDR3 is CASSPGQGRPGQPQHF. The DNA for the CDR3 is TGTGCCAGTAGTCCAGGACAGGGGCGGCCGGGTCAGCCCCAGCATTTT.

This clonotype was seen only once. One junction end disagrees with the germline gene, perhaps due to a read error. The chain links TRBV6-5 to TRBJ2-1; D uncertain. The CDR3 is made up of 17 amino acids. Germline V gene sequence: CDR1 MNHEY, CDR2 SVGAGI. This CDR3 is CASSHSIGYSSYNEQFF. Written as DNA, the CDR3 is TGTGCCAGCAGTCACTCGATAGGGTATAGCTCCTACAATGAGCAGTTCTTC.

This chain joins TRBV10-1 and TRBJ1-1; D is uncertain. Germline V gives CDR1 WNHNN, CDR2 SYGVQD (reference sequence). CDR3 size: 13 residues. V dropped 8 bases and J dropped 1 base, with 11 bases sitting between them. The CDR3 DNA follows: TGCGCCAGCGGTCTGAACAGGAACACTGAAGCTTTCTTT. Protein: CASGLNRNTEAFF.